The 11 T cell receptor beta chains below come from one sample, sequenced in a study of T cell responses to AZD1222 COVID-19 vaccine. Assay used: immunoSEQ multiplex PCR; TCRdb lists only in-frame clones, some missing. The repertoire has tens of thousands of clones, approximately 90% of them found once; the top ten carry less than 4%. The sample here was peripheral blood, taken 28 days after the second AZD1222 dose. These receptors all come from an adult who received the AZD1222 COVID-19 vaccine.

J is TRBJ1-6 and V is TRBV5-4, with 7 nucleotides matching TRBD1. The V segment lost 4 bases and the J segment 1 base; nucleotides outside the gene matches: 8. This CDR3 is built from 17 residues. CDR1 and CDR2 (germline): SGHNT, YYREEE (reference sequence). The CDR3 sequence: CASSPDRVTSYNSPLHF. CDR3 sequence (DNA): TGTGCCAGCAGCCCAGACAGGGTAACATCCTATAATTCACCCCTCCACTTT. The full variable domain, with the rest looked up from reference TRBV5-4 and TRBJ1-6, is ETGVTQSPTHLIKTRGQQVTLRCSSQSGHNTVSWYQQALGQGPQFIFQYYREEENGRGNFPPRFSGLQFPNYSSELNVNALELDDSALYLCASSPDRVTSYNSPLHFGNGTRLTVT.

This clone has just one count. The DNA of the CDR3 is TGCAGCGTTGAGAAGAATACGAACTATGGCTACACCTTC. Residues: CSVEKNTNYGYTF. The chain combines TRBV29-1 with TRBJ1-2; D uncertain. Trimming shortened V by 3 bases and J by 2 bases, and 10 bases separated the two germline ends. This CDR3 region has 13 residues. The germline V gene has CDR1 SQVTM and CDR2 ANQGSEA.

The chain joins TRBV2 to TRBJ1-2, with D possibly being TRBD1 (6 bases). CDR3 length equals 13 residues. Germline assignment: CDR1 SNHLY and CDR2 FYNNEI. V dropped 6 bases and J dropped 2 bases, with 10 bases sitting between them. The CDR3 DNA reads as TGTGCCAGCAGGAGACAGGAAAACTATGGCTACACCTTC. Translation: CASRRQENYGYTF.

CDR3 bases: TGTGCCAGCAGCTTGGCCGGGACAGGGGTTTTGGATACGCAGTATTTT. This encodes CASSLAGTGVLDTQYF. The chain is built from TRBV7-6 and TRBJ2-3, with TRBD1 matching over 10 bases. This CDR3 has 16 amino acids. The junction had 9 bases not matched to a gene; V was cut back by 3 bases and J by 6 bases. Germline V gives CDR1 SGHVS, CDR2 FNYEAQ.

The CDR3 DNA sequence: TGTGCCAGCAGCTTAGGACTAGCAAGGCGTGAGCAGTTCTTC. It is translated as CASSLGLARREQFF. The rearrangement uses TRBV7-2 and TRBJ2-1; 7 bases agree with TRBD2. Per germline, CDR1 SGHTA and CDR2 FQGNSA. The CDR3 runs 14 residues. The trim removed 1 base at V and 9 bases at J, leaving 6 bases unmatched.

This clone appeared a few times. V is TRBV6-5 and J is TRBJ1-5, with D uncertain. There are 14 residues in the CDR3. V lost 5 bases and J lost 4, with 12 bases in between. The germline V gene has CDR1 MNHEY and CDR2 SVGAGI. CDR3: CASSINPGNQPQHF. In nucleotides, the CDR3 is TGTGCCAGCAGTATCAACCCGGGAAATCAGCCCCAGCATTTT.

Regarding this clone: The sample contains more than one DNA sequence encoding this CDR3. J is TRBJ1-2 and V is TRBV18; tentative D call: TRBD1 (6 bases). Trimming removed 5 bases from V and 6 bases from J, with 10 bases in between. Germline V gene lookup returns CDR1 KGHSH and CDR2 LQKENI. The CDR3 length is 12 residues. CDR3 amino acids: CASSLDRDGYTF. The DNA of the CDR3 is TGTGCCAGCTCATTGGACAGAGATGGCTACACCTTC.

This clone was detected once. The chain employs TRBV28 and TRBJ2-4; TRBD1 might be the D (6 bases). There are 14 residues in the CDR3. V was clipped by 6 bases and J by 2 bases, with 11 bases between them. Germline CDR1 reads MDHEN; CDR2 reads SYDVKM. The CDR3 nucleotides read TGTGCCAGCAGCCTGGACAGCTCCAAAAACATTCAGTACTTC. Encoded protein: CASSLDSSKNIQYF.

The CDR3 here is CSVELGDGTNYGYTF. CDR3 DNA: TGCAGCGTTGAATTAGGGGACGGTACTAACTATGGCTACACCTTC. The chain recombines TRBV29-1 with TRBJ1-2; possible D gene TRBD1, 5 bases. With 2 bases removed from V and 0 bases from J, the gap between germline ends came to 13 bases. The CDR3 consists of 15 residues. The germline CDR1 and CDR2 sequences are SQVTM and ANQGSEA.

The rearrangement uses TRBV2 and TRBJ2-3; D is possibly TRBD2 (6 bases). The CDR3 extends over 15 amino acids. In germline, CDR1 is SNHLY, CDR2 FYNNEI. With 6 bases removed from V and 6 bases from J, the gap between germline ends came to 19 bases. CDR3 amino acids: CASRGGSGGVDTQYF. The CDR3 DNA sequence: TGTGCCAGCAGGGGGGGATCCGGAGGGGTGGATACGCAGTATTTT.

The rearrangement joins TRBV2 to TRBJ2-7; no reliable D call. CDR3 size: 15 residues. V dropped 2 bases and J dropped 0 bases, with 11 bases sitting between them. The germline CDR1 and CDR2 sequences are SNHLY and FYNNEI. The CDR3 DNA reads TGTGCCAGCAGTGAATTGGGGATCAACTCCTACGAGCAGTACTTC. This translates into CASSELGINSYEQYF.